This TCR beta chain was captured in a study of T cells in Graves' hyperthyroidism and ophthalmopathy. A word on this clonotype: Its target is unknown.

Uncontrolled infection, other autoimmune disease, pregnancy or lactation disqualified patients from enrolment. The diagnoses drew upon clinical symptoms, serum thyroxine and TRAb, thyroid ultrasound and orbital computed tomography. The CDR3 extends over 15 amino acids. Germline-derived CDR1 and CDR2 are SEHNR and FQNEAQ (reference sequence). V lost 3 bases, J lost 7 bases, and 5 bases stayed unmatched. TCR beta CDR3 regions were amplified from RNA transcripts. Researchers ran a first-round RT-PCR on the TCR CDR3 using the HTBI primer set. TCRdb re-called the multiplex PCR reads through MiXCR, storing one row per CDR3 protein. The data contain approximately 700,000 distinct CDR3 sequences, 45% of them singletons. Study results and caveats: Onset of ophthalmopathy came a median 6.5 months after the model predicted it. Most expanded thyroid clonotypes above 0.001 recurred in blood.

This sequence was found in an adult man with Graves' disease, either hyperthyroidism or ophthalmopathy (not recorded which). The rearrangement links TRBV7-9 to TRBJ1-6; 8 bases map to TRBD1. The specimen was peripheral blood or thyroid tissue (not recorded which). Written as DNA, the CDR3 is TGTGCCAGCAGCTTGTATTCAGGGGGCAATTCACCCCTCCACTTT. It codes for CASSLYSGGNSPLHF.